A single sample gave rise to the 31 T cell receptor beta chains below, sequenced in a study of response to subunit inactivated influenza vaccine. TCRdb analysed the RT-PCR reads with MiXCR anew, one entry per CDR3 protein. The data show approximately 700,000 distinct CDR3 sequences, roughly 13% seen once. This specimen consisted of PBMCs from blood, obtained roughly 15 days before vaccination. All receptors come from a man aged 50 or older who received an inactivated influenza vaccine.

This chain links TRBV18 with TRBJ2-7, with 10 bases that match TRBD1. Unmatched junction bases numbered 6, after V lost 2 bases and J lost 5 bases. The CDR3 spans 15 residues. The germline V gene encodes CDR1 KGHSH and CDR2 LQKENI. This CDR3 reads CASSPAGTGVHEQYF. The CDR3 DNA reads as TGTGCCAGCTCACCAGCCGGGACAGGGGTTCACGAGCAGTACTTC.

The genes are TRBV5-6 and TRBJ1-1; unclear D gene. CDR1 is SGHDT and CDR2 is YYEEEE in the germline V gene. Trimming cost V 0 bases and J 1 base, with 10 bases left between them. The CDR3 totals 15 residues. DNA of the CDR3: TGTGCCAGCAGCTTGGGGTTGGCGGCGAACACTGAAGCTTTCTTT. Its translation: CASSLGLAANTEAFF.

In its sample, this clonotype was seen a few times. Written as DNA, the CDR3 is TGTGCCAGCAGTTATGGGACAGGGGCGTCTAATGAAAAACTGTTTTTT. Protein: CASSYGTGASNEKLFF. This chain uses TRBV11-2 with TRBJ1-4; the match to TRBD1 covers 10 bases. Germline trimming cut 6 bases from V and 3 bases from J; bases unmatched to any gene: 7. The germline gives CDR1 SGHAT, CDR2 FQNNGV. This CDR3 is 16 amino acids long. The whole variable domain, filled in from reference TRBV11-2 and TRBJ1-4, reads EAGVAQSPRYKIIEKRQSVAFWCNPISGHATLYWYQQILGQGPKLLIQFQNNGVVDDSQLPKDRFSAERLKGVDSTLKIQPAKLEDSAVYLCASSYGTGASNEKLFFGSGTQLSVL.

This chain links TRBV12-3 or TRBV12-4 with TRBJ2-7, with 7 bases aligning to TRBD1. This CDR3 is 14 amino acids long. The ends lost 5 bases at V and 5 bases at J; junction bases unmatched: 9. The CDR3 reads CASSPDRVVHEQYF. The CDR3 DNA reads as TGTGCCAGCAGTCCCGACAGGGTAGTCCACGAGCAGTACTTC.

There are a few counts of this clonotype. The J gene is TRBJ2-2, the V gene TRBV7-2, with D possibly called TRBD1 or TRBD2 (5 bases each). The CDR3 loop spans 13 amino acids. Between the trimmed V and J ends, which lost 7 bases and 4 bases, there was a span of 10 bases. Per germline, CDR1 SGHTA and CDR2 FQGNSA. As DNA, the CDR3 is TGTGCCAGCACCGGGACCATCACCGGGGAGCTGTTTTTT. Its protein is CASTGTITGELFF. The full variable domain, with the rest looked up from reference TRBV7-2 and TRBJ2-2, is GAGVSQSPSNKVTEKGKDVELRCDPISGHTALYWYRQSLGQGLEFLIYFQGNSAPDKSGLPSDRFSAERTGGSVSTLTIQRTQQEDSAVYLCASTGTITGELFFGEGSRLTVL.

J is TRBJ2-5 and V is TRBV19, with 12 bases that match TRBD2. This CDR3 is built from 15 residues. V lost 7 bases to trimming and J lost 5 bases; unmatched junction nucleotides: 8. In germline, CDR1 is LNHDA, CDR2 SQIVND (reference sequence). The CDR3 sequence is CASKASGGARETQYF. The CDR3 nucleotides are TGTGCCAGTAAAGCTAGCGGGGGGGCAAGGGAGACCCAGTACTTC. Complete variable domain (other parts from reference TRBV19 and TRBJ2-5): DGGITQSPKYLFRKEGQNVTLSCEQNLNHDAMYWYRQDPGQGLRLIYYSQIVNDFQKGDIAEGYSVSREKKESFPLTVTSAQKNPTAFYLCASKASGGARETQYFGPGTRLLVL.

The chain uses TRBV20-1 and TRBJ2-4; TRBD1 agrees at 10 bases. This CDR3 comprises 13 residues. The V gene's germline CDR1 is DFQATT and CDR2 SNEGSKA (reference sequence). V lost 5 bases to trimming and J lost 9 bases; unmatched junction nucleotides: 7. The DNA of the CDR3 is TGCAGTGCTGACCGGGACAGGGGCGTCATTCAGTACTTC. This translates into CSADRDRGVIQYF.

The chain combines TRBV20-1 with TRBJ2-3, with 11 bases that match TRBD2. Germline V CDR1 and CDR2: DFQATT, SNEGSKA (reference sequence). V dropped 2 bases and J dropped 4; count of bases not matched to a gene: 2. The CDR3 consists of 14 residues. This CDR3 is CSARLAGGADTQYF. As DNA, the CDR3 is TGCAGTGCTAGACTAGCGGGGGGCGCAGATACGCAGTATTTT.

The rearrangement links TRBV29-1 to TRBJ2-5; D is ambiguous. This CDR3 is built from 12 residues. V was pared by 6 bases and J by 1 base, with 9 bases between. The germline V gene encodes CDR1 SQVTM and CDR2 ANQGSEA. In nucleotides, the CDR3 is TGCAGCGTACGACCCGGCCAAGAGACCCAGTACTTC. This translates into CSVRPGQETQYF.

This clonotype was detected a few times. The J gene is TRBJ2-5, the V gene TRBV9, with D perhaps TRBD1 (7 bases). V dropped 3 bases and J dropped 10 bases, with 19 bases sitting between them. The CDR3 contains 14 residues. The germline CDR1 and CDR2 sequences are SGDLS and YYNGEE. The CDR3 sequence: CASSGTTPRGNQYF. The CDR3 DNA follows: TGTGCCAGCAGCGGGACTACCCCCAGGGGGAACCAGTACTTC.

V and J are TRBV6-1 and TRBJ1-2; D ambiguous. Trimming shortened V by 7 bases and J by 3 bases, and 12 bases separated the two germline ends. The CDR3 is 13 amino acids. Per the germline V gene, CDR1 is MNHNS and CDR2 is SASEGT. CDR3 residues: CASTSPGYYGYTF. Here the CDR3 DNA reads TGTGCCAGCACCTCTCCGGGTTACTATGGCTACACCTTC.

This clonotype was recorded at least ten times. The chain carries TRBV10-3 and TRBJ1-2; D not certain. The CDR3 is 13 residues long. Germline V gene sequence: CDR1 ENHRY, CDR2 SYGVKD. The V end lost 4 bases, the J end lost 3 bases, and 9 bases lay between the germline ends. Here the CDR3 reads CAISATGDYGYTF. CDR3 bases: TGTGCCATCAGTGCGACGGGTGACTATGGCTACACCTTC.

This clonotype was counted ten times or more. The V gene is TRBV6-2 or TRBV6-3, the J gene TRBJ1-1; perhaps TRBD1 as D (6 bases). The germline V gene has CDR1 MNHEY and CDR2 SVGEGT. This CDR3 has 13 residues. The V end was cut by 6 bases, the J end by 4 bases, with 12 bases between. The CDR3 loop is CASRDTGRTEAFF. DNA for the CDR3: TGTGCCAGCAGGGATACAGGGCGCACTGAAGCTTTCTTT.

This clonotype has a handful of counts. The chain has TRBV28 and TRBJ2-1, with 8 bases matching TRBD1. This CDR3 has 15 amino acids. Germline values: CDR1 MDHEN, CDR2 SYDVKM. The ends lost 4 bases at V and 6 bases at J; junction bases unmatched: 8. CDR3 amino acids: CASSSPGGSSNEQFF. In DNA form, the CDR3 reads TGTGCCAGCAGTTCCCCAGGGGGCAGCTCCAATGAGCAGTTCTTC.

The chain joins TRBV2 to TRBJ2-7; 12 nucleotides align to TRBD1. The CDR3 length is 14 residues. V shed 7 bases, J shed 4 bases, and the junction held 5 bases outside the gene matches. Germline CDR1 reads SNHLY; CDR2 reads FYNNEI. Here the CDR3 DNA reads TGTGCCAGCACCGGGACAGGGGGCGCGTACGAGCAGTACTTC. It encodes CASTGTGGAYEQYF.

This clonotype was found a few times. The CDR3, as DNA: TGTGCCAGCAGCTTAGCAGGAGGGCTAGCGGGGGGTTACGAGCAGTACTTC. It encodes CASSLAGGLAGGYEQYF. This rearrangement joins TRBV7-9 to TRBJ2-7; 11 nucleotides line up with TRBD2. J lost 4 bases, V lost 0 bases, and 8 bases had no gene match. The length of the CDR3 is 17 residues. CDR1 and CDR2 (germline): SEHNR, FQNEAQ (reference sequence).

This chain joins TRBV7-9 and TRBJ2-7, with D tentatively TRBD2 (6 bases). V gave up 0 bases and J gave up 0 bases, with 12 bases separating them. There are 16 residues in the CDR3. CDR1 and CDR2 (germline): SEHNR, FQNEAQ (reference sequence). CDR3 protein: CASSLARGRDSYEQYF. CDR3 DNA sequence: TGTGCCAGCAGCTTAGCGCGGGGCCGGGACTCCTACGAGCAGTACTTC.

The rearrangement joins TRBV7-8 to TRBJ2-3, with D perhaps TRBD2 (6 bases). V lost 0 bases and J lost 1, with 11 bases in between. Germline CDR1 and CDR2: SGHVS and FQNEAQ. The CDR3 loop spans 16 amino acids. The CDR3 here is CASSLAYGGGTDTQYF. CDR3 in DNA: TGTGCCAGCAGCTTAGCGTATGGCGGGGGCACAGATACGCAGTATTTT.

In regard to this clonotype: This may be a read error: a much more frequent sequence differs by one nucleotide. The conserved phenylalanine or tryptophan is not found at the CDR3 terminus, so this likely reflects a read error. The CDR3 protein is CASSQEWRAEETQYI. The DNA for the CDR3 is TGCGCCAGCAGCCAAGAATGGAGGGCCGAAGAGACCCAGTACATC. The rearrangement joins TRBV4-1 to TRBJ2-5, with TRBD2 as a possible D gene (6 bases). Looked up from germline, CDR1 is MGHRA and CDR2 is YSYEKL. CDR3 size: 15 residues. V lost 0 bases and J lost 3, with 11 bases in between.

This clonotype was seen a handful of times. The chain combines TRBV4-2 with TRBJ2-7; 7 bases fit TRBD2. The V and J ends lost 1 base and 0 bases, in that order; junction bases with no gene match: 9. Germline V CDR1 and CDR2: LGHNA, YNFKEQ. The CDR3 runs to 17 residues. The CDR3 loop reads CASSQASLAELSYEQYF. The CDR3 DNA sequence: TGTGCCAGCAGCCAAGCGTCTCTAGCGGAACTCTCCTACGAGCAGTACTTC.

This clonotype was detected ten times or more. The chain uses TRBV7-9 and TRBJ2-1; D not certain. Trimming took off 4 bases at V and 6 bases at J, with 7 bases between the two ends. Germline values: CDR1 SEHNR, CDR2 FQNEAQ (reference sequence). The CDR3 has 12 amino acids. CDR3 in amino acids: CASSSSRNEQFF. The CDR3 nucleotides read TGTGCCAGCAGCTCCTCACGCAATGAGCAGTTCTTC.

This clonotype occurred a few times. This chain uses TRBV7-8 with TRBJ1-2, with TRBD1 identical over 10 bases. After removal of 1 base from V and 8 bases from J, the junction contained 4 bases not matched to a gene. The CDR3 covers 14 residues. CDR1 is SGHVS, CDR2 FQNEAQ, per germline. The CDR3 region is CASSLGQGAWGYTF. CDR3 sequence (DNA): TGTGCCAGCAGCTTAGGACAGGGGGCTTGGGGCTACACCTTC.

This clonotype has a count of ten or more. This chain connects TRBV20-1 to TRBJ2-7; a possible D gene is TRBD1 (6 bases). Germline CDR1 reads DFQATT; CDR2 reads SNEGSKA (reference sequence). This CDR3 is built from 12 residues. Trimming took 6 bases from V and 0 from J, leaving 9 bases between them. For the CDR3, the DNA is TGCAGTGCCAGGGGCAGCTCCTACGAGCAGTACTTC. Translation gives CSARGSSYEQYF.

This clonotype was seen more than once but under ten times. The chain carries TRBV5-4 and TRBJ2-1; D is perhaps TRBD2 (6 bases). Germline loops: CDR1 SGHNT, CDR2 YYREEE (reference sequence). Trimming took 0 bases from V and 5 from J, leaving 9 bases between them. This CDR3 spans 14 amino acids. The CDR3 coding sequence is TGTGCCAGCAGCTTGGGGACTAATAACAATGAGCAGTTCTTC. It encodes CASSLGTNNNEQFF.

This chain connects TRBV5-6 to TRBJ2-1; TRBD2 matches 8 bases. Germline V lookup: CDR1 SGHDT, CDR2 YYEEEE. CDR3 length: 14 amino acids. After removal of 5 bases from V and 8 bases from J, the junction contained 9 bases not matched to a gene. The CDR3: CASSGIAGRDEQFF. CDR3 coding DNA: TGTGCCAGCAGTGGGATAGCGGGGCGGGATGAGCAGTTCTTC.

The V and J genes are TRBV5-4 and TRBJ1-2; weak D call: TRBD1 (6 bases). Germline CDR1 reads SGHNT; CDR2 reads YYREEE (reference sequence). With 0 bases removed from V and 8 bases from J, the gap between germline ends came to 17 bases. The CDR3 extends over 15 amino acids. This chain's CDR3 is CASSLGSGGERGYTF. In DNA, the CDR3 is TGTGCCAGCAGCTTGGGCAGTGGGGGCGAACGGGGCTACACCTTC.

The chain is built from TRBV5-6 and TRBJ2-5; possibly TRBD2 for D (6 bases). V was cut by 6 bases and J by 6 bases, with 18 bases left in between. The length of the CDR3 is 14 residues. Per germline, CDR1 SGHDT and CDR2 YYEEEE. The CDR3 DNA is TGTGCCAGCACTCCTTGGGGGGAACGGAAGACCCAGTACTTC. Protein sequence: CASTPWGERKTQYF.

At least ten counts were recorded for this clonotype. The chain is built from TRBV4-2 and TRBJ2-7; D is perhaps TRBD1 or TRBD2 (5 bases each). Germline V gene sequence: CDR1 LGHNA, CDR2 YNFKEQ. Trimming cost V 0 bases and J 6 bases, with 9 bases left between them. The CDR3 has 13 amino acids. The CDR3 spells CASSQDWGSEQYF. The CDR3 bases are TGTGCCAGCAGCCAAGATTGGGGGAGCGAGCAGTACTTC.

The chain has TRBV18 and TRBJ2-3; D unresolved. The CDR3 sequence is 15 residues long. Trimming shortened V by 3 bases and J by 6 bases, and 16 bases separated the two germline ends. CDR1 and CDR2 (germline): KGHSH, LQKENI. The CDR3 region is CASSPGLNLPDTQYF. The CDR3 DNA reads as TGTGCCAGCTCACCCGGGTTAAACTTACCCGATACGCAGTATTTT.

This clonotype was found many times. This chain joins TRBV15 and TRBJ2-2, with D perhaps TRBD2 (5 bases). V was cut by 7 bases and J by 1 base, with 10 bases left in between. Germline values: CDR1 LNHNV, CDR2 YYDKDF (reference sequence). This CDR3 spans 14 amino acids. As DNA, the CDR3 is TGTGCCACCAAAAGAGGGATGAACACCGGGGAGCTGTTTTTT. As protein: CATKRGMNTGELFF.

The chain couples TRBV27 to TRBJ2-1, with D maybe TRBD1 (6 bases). Trimming cost V 5 bases and J 8 bases, with 13 bases left between them. The CDR3 has 13 amino acids. The V gene's germline CDR1 is MNHEY and CDR2 SMNVEV (reference sequence). In DNA, the CDR3 is TGTGCCAGCAGTGTAACTAGGGGGTATGAGCAGTTCTTC. Translated, it gives CASSVTRGYEQFF.